This T cell receptor (beta chain) was profiled in a study of beta chain features in type 1 diabetes. The V end lost 6 bases, the J end lost 3 bases, and 13 bases lay between the germline ends. Germline V gene lookup returns CDR1 SGHNT and CDR2 YENEEA. The CDR3 is made up of 14 amino acids. Isolated RNA was reverse transcribed in full, so expressed TCRB transcripts were sequenced. Method: immunoSEQ multiplex PCR; TCRdb's copy keeps in-frame clones and lacks some. The data show about 190,000 clones, less than 10% seen once. CD45RO/CCR7/CD25/CD127/CD95/CD27 separated CD4+ naive, central memory, regulatory and stem cell-like memory cells by sorting. Findings of the study overall: People with Type 1 diabetes carried modestly yet significantly shorter TCRB CDR3s in all four CD4+ subsets.

As to this clone: Its antigen remains unidentified.

V is TRBV11-3 and J is TRBJ2-3; D may be TRBD1 (6 bases). This TCR came from a man in his late teens or twenties with type 1 diabetes. The sample taken for sequencing was central memory CD4+ T cells from blood. The CDR3 reads CASSPRGTTDTQYF. The CDR3 bases are TGTGCCAGCAGTCCTAGGGGGACGACAGATACGCAGTATTTT.